Listed here are 27 T cell receptor beta chains from one sample, sequenced in a study of molecular identifiers for immune sequencing clone quantification. Via MiXCR, TCRdb re-called the PCR reads, giving one row per CDR3 protein. The sample records about half a million distinct CDR3 sequences, 20% to 25% being singletons. Sequenced input: naive CD8+ T cells from blood, with Jurkat cell RNA spiked in. Subset meaning: FACS-sorted CD8+CD4-CCR7+CD45RA+ naive T cells. All receptors derive from a human donor in good health. Some libraries in this study had Jurkat cell RNA spiked in.

The chain uses TRBV19 and TRBJ2-7, with 7 positions matching TRBD2. Germline CDR1 is LNHDA and CDR2 is SQIVND (reference sequence). V lost 1 base and J lost 4; bases outside the gene matches: 4. The CDR3 is made up of 14 amino acids. CDR3 protein: CASSIAGGEYEQYF. CDR3 DNA: TGTGCCAGTAGTATAGCGGGAGGTGAATACGAGCAGTACTTC.

A few counts support this clonotype. The V gene is TRBV9, the J gene TRBJ2-7, with D tentatively TRBD1 (6 bases). Germline loops: CDR1 SGDLS, CDR2 YYNGEE. CDR3 size: 15 residues. Trimming left V 0 bases short and J 3 bases short, with 13 bases between. The CDR3 bases are TGTGCCAGCAGCGTAGGTGTTAGAGGGGGCTACGAGCAGTACTTC. This translates into CASSVGVRGGYEQYF. The full variable domain, completed using reference TRBV9 and TRBJ2-7, is DSGVTQTPKHLITATGQRVTLRCSPRSGDLSVYWYQQSLDQGLQFLIQYYNGEERAKGNILERFSAQQFPDLHSELNLSSLELGDSALYFCASSVGVRGGYEQYFGPGTRLTVT.

This clonotype has ten or more counts. This chain links TRBV11-2 with TRBJ2-1; 7 bases agree with TRBD1. There are 15 residues in the CDR3. Germline-derived CDR1 and CDR2 are SGHAT and FQNNGV. Unmatched junction bases numbered 5, after V lost 3 bases and J lost 3 bases. CDR3: CASSFPGGYYNEQFF. CDR3 in DNA: TGTGCCAGCAGCTTCCCAGGGGGATACTACAATGAGCAGTTCTTC.

This clonotype was recorded many times. This chain uses TRBV5-6 with TRBJ2-4; D could derive from TRBD1 or TRBD2 (6 bases each). Per germline, CDR1 SGHDT and CDR2 YYEEEE. The V end lost 5 bases, the J end lost 7 bases, and 13 bases lay between the germline ends. This CDR3 contains 13 residues. DNA for the CDR3: TGTGCCAGCAGTTCGGGGGCTAATAACATTCAGTACTTC. The encoded protein is CASSSGANNIQYF.

The V gene is TRBV15, the J gene TRBJ2-1; D could derive from TRBD1 or TRBD2 (6 bases each). CDR1 and CDR2 (germline): LNHNV, YYDKDF (reference sequence). Trimming took off 8 bases at V and 7 bases at J, with 18 bases between the two ends. This CDR3 has 14 residues. CDR3 nucleotides: TGTGCCACCGAGATTGGGGGGCGGGGTAATGAGCAGTTCTTC. This gives the protein CATEIGGRGNEQFF.

There are many counts of this clonotype. This chain joins TRBV19 and TRBJ2-3, with 7 nucleotides matching TRBD2. The V and J ends lost 7 bases and 5 bases, in that order; junction bases with no gene match: 12. This CDR3 has 15 amino acids. Germline loops: CDR1 LNHDA, CDR2 SQIVND (reference sequence). This CDR3 reads CASTSWAGAIDTQYF. CDR3 bases: TGTGCCAGTACCTCCTGGGCGGGAGCTATAGATACGCAGTATTTT. Supplemented by reference TRBV19 and TRBJ2-3, the full variable domain reads DGGITQSPKYLFRKEGQNVTLSCEQNLNHDAMYWYRQDPGQGLRLIYYSQIVNDFQKGDIAEGYSVSREKKESFPLTVTSAQKNPTAFYLCASTSWAGAIDTQYFGPGTRLTVL.

This clonotype was seen only a few times. The rearrangement joins TRBV19 to TRBJ1-1, with 8 bases fitting TRBD1. J gave up 5 bases and V 3 bases, and 8 bases lay outside the gene matches. Germline V gene sequence: CDR1 LNHDA, CDR2 SQIVND (reference sequence). CDR3 length: 15 residues. The CDR3 nucleotides read TGTGCCAGTAGTATCTTGTCAGGGGGCAAGACTGAAGCTTTCTTT. Translating gives CASSILSGGKTEAFF. Looking up the rest from reference TRBV19 and TRBJ1-1 gives the full variable domain: DGGITQSPKYLFRKEGQNVTLSCEQNLNHDAMYWYRQDPGQGLRLIYYSQIVNDFQKGDIAEGYSVSREKKESFPLTVTSAQKNPTAFYLCASSILSGGKTEAFFGQGTRLTVV.

This clonotype was counted many times. This chain links TRBV20-1 with TRBJ2-3, with D tentatively TRBD2 (5 bases). The CDR3 is 15 amino acids. Trimming cost V 6 bases and J 1 base, with 17 bases left between them. Germline CDR1 and CDR2: DFQATT and SNEGSKA (reference sequence). The CDR3, as DNA: TGCAGTGCCTCTCCCCCTACTAGGCGCACAGATACGCAGTATTTT. Translating it yields CSASPPTRRTDTQYF.

CDR3 residues: CASSQERDRGPGELFF. CDR3 in DNA: TGCGCCAGCAGCCAAGAAAGGGACAGGGGACCCGGGGAGCTGTTTTTT. The V call is TRBV4-3, the J call TRBJ2-2; 10 nucleotides agree with TRBD1. The germline gives CDR1 LGHNA, CDR2 YSLEER. This CDR3 spans 16 amino acids. J lost 6 bases, V lost 0 bases, and 4 bases had no gene match.

Details on this clonotype: This may be a read error: a much more frequent sequence differs by one nucleotide. This chain joins TRBV4-1 and TRBJ1-1, with 7 bases lining up with TRBD1. This CDR3 is 15 amino acids long. The V gene's germline CDR1 is MGHRA and CDR2 YSYEKL. The CDR3 sequence is CVSSRNTGAATEAFF. The CDR3 DNA follows: TGCGTCAGCAGCCGAAATACAGGGGCCGCCACTGAAGCTTTCTTT.

This rearrangement joins TRBV7-8 to TRBJ1-2, with 9 bases matching TRBD1. The germline gives CDR1 SGHVS, CDR2 FQNEAQ. The V and J ends lost 1 base and 4 bases, in that order; junction bases with no gene match: 4. CDR3 size: 15 residues. The CDR3 DNA follows: TGTGCCAGCAGCTTAGAGAGGACAGGGGTCTATGGCTACACCTTC. Translated: CASSLERTGVYGYTF.

This clonotype was seen ten or more times. The chain has TRBV5-6 and TRBJ2-4, with D perhaps matching TRBD2 (5 bases). CDR3 length equals 11 residues. The germline V and J ends were trimmed by 2 bases and 12 bases, with 9 bases remaining between them. Germline values: CDR1 SGHDT, CDR2 YYEEEE. The CDR3 protein is CASSFGLNQYF. CDR3 nucleotide sequence: TGTGCCAGCAGCTTTGGACTGAATCAGTACTTC.

This clonotype was picked up a small number of times. The chain is built from TRBV15 and TRBJ1-1; D remains unclear. Trimming shortened V by 1 base and J by 6 bases, and 6 bases separated the two germline ends. Germline V CDR1 and CDR2: LNHNV, YYDKDF (reference sequence). The length of the CDR3 is 12 residues. The CDR3 DNA follows: TGTGCCACCAGCAGAGTGGACTCTGAAGCTTTCTTT. Translated, it gives CATSRVDSEAFF.

The chain carries TRBV14 and TRBJ2-5; D is possibly TRBD1 or TRBD2 (5 bases each). The V gene's germline CDR1 is SGHDN and CDR2 FVKESK. The CDR3 spans 13 residues. Trimming cost V 6 bases and J 5 bases, with 13 bases left between them. In DNA form, the CDR3 reads TGTGCCAGCAGACTGGCAGGGACGGAGACCCAGTACTTC. Protein product: CASRLAGTETQYF.

This clonotype was observed many times. The chain employs TRBV4-1 and TRBJ1-1; D is unresolved. CDR1 is MGHRA and CDR2 is YSYEKL in the germline V gene. The length of the CDR3 is 13 residues. The V gene lost 0 bases and the J gene lost 3 bases, with 5 bases spanning the gap. CDR3: CASSQDGYTEAFF. The CDR3 DNA reads TGCGCCAGCAGCCAAGATGGCTACACTGAAGCTTTCTTT.

The sample holds a few counts of this clonotype. The chain carries TRBV6-1 and TRBJ2-2; 9 bases match TRBD2. V lost 1 base to trimming and J lost 3 bases; unmatched junction nucleotides: 9. Germline-derived CDR1 and CDR2 are MNHNS and SASEGT. The CDR3 is 18 amino acids. CDR3 loop: CASSEGLAGSHDTGELFF. The CDR3 DNA sequence: TGTGCCAGCAGTGAAGGGCTAGCGGGGTCTCACGACACCGGGGAGCTGTTTTTT.

This chain joins TRBV7-9 and TRBJ2-1, with D perhaps matching TRBD1 (6 bases). Germline CDR1 SEHNR, CDR2 FQNEAQ (reference sequence). The V end lost 3 bases, the J end lost 8 bases, and 17 bases lay between the germline ends. The CDR3 is made up of 15 amino acids. The CDR3 is CASSFVGKGEDEQFF. CDR3 bases: TGTGCCAGCAGCTTCGTGGGGAAGGGGGAAGATGAGCAGTTCTTC. The whole variable domain, filled in from reference TRBV7-9 and TRBJ2-1, reads DTGVSQNPRHKITKRGQNVTFRCDPISEHNRLYWYRQTLGQGPEFLTYFQNEAQLEKSRLLSDRFSAERPKGSFSTLEIQRTEQGDSAMYLCASSFVGKGEDEQFFGPGTRLTVL.

At least ten counts were recorded for this clonotype. The DNA for the CDR3 is TGCGCCAGCAGCCAAGACACAGGCAGCTACACAGATACGCAGTATTTT. Translating gives CASSQDTGSYTDTQYF. The J gene is TRBJ2-3, the V gene TRBV4-3, with D possibly TRBD1 on 5 matching bases. This CDR3 has 16 amino acids. Looked up from germline, CDR1 is LGHNA and CDR2 is YSLEER. Between the trimmed V and J ends, which lost 0 bases and 2 bases, there was a span of 12 bases.

CDR3 DNA: TGCAGTGCGACTAGCGGATCCTCCTACAATGAGCAGTTCTTC. Amino acid sequence: CSATSGSSYNEQFF. The V and J genes are TRBV20-1 and TRBJ2-1; 9 nucleotides line up with TRBD2. Per germline, CDR1 DFQATT and CDR2 SNEGSKA (reference sequence). Trimming cost V 6 bases and J 0 bases; bases outside gene matches: 3. There are 14 residues in the CDR3.

This clonotype was detected a few times. The chain uses TRBV5-6 and TRBJ2-7, with 9 bases identical to TRBD2. The J segment lost 7 bases and the V segment lost 2 bases, leaving 13 bases of the junction unmatched. Germline CDR1 is SGHDT and CDR2 is YYEEEE. CDR3 length: 16 residues. The CDR3 loop is CASSFMTSGSYGEQYF. CDR3 DNA: TGTGCCAGCAGCTTTATGACTAGCGGATCGTATGGGGAGCAGTACTTC.

The sample holds a few counts of this clonotype. This sequence joins TRBV24-1 and TRBJ1-5; the D is unclear. This CDR3 contains 14 residues. V shed 7 bases and J shed 0 bases, with 9 bases lying between them. The germline gives CDR1 KGHDR, CDR2 SFDVKD. The CDR3 sequence is CATSGGNSNQPQHF. The DNA of the CDR3 is TGTGCCACCAGCGGAGGCAATAGCAATCAGCCCCAGCATTTT.

This sequence joins TRBV7-6 and TRBJ2-7; D is unclear. Germline values: CDR1 SGHVS, CDR2 FNYEAQ. The V gene lost 0 bases and the J gene lost 3 bases, with 18 bases spanning the gap. This CDR3 contains 17 residues. The CDR3 nucleotides are TGTGCCAGCAGCTTAGCGCACTCGGCAAACGGCGGCTACGAGCAGTACTTC. Protein sequence: CASSLAHSANGGYEQYF.

This chain connects TRBV30 to TRBJ2-3, with a tentative D call TRBD1 (5 bases). With 2 bases removed from V and 8 bases from J, the gap between germline ends came to 17 bases. The germline CDR1 and CDR2 sequences are GTSNPN and SVGIG (reference sequence). The CDR3 runs to 14 residues. CDR3 in DNA: TGTGCCTGGAGTCAGATCCTAGGGGAAGGTACGCAGTATTTT. This gives the protein CAWSQILGEGTQYF.

This clonotype showed up just a few times. The CDR3 nucleotides read TGCGCCAGCAGCTTATTGGTATCAGAAAGCGCTTACGAGCAGTACTTC. Its protein is CASSLLVSESAYEQYF. The chain is built from TRBV5-1 and TRBJ2-7; D uncertain. Trimming removed 2 bases at V and 4 bases at J, with 19 bases between. Germline V lookup: CDR1 SGHRS, CDR2 YFSETQ. This CDR3 is 16 amino acids long.

The chain combines TRBV11-2 with TRBJ2-2; 8 bases agree with TRBD1. The CDR3 is 16 residues long. The ends lost 1 base at V and 4 bases at J; junction bases unmatched: 5. Germline CDR1 and CDR2: SGHAT and FQNNGV. CDR3 residues: CASSLARQGATGELFF. The CDR3 coding sequence is TGTGCCAGCAGCTTAGCGAGGCAGGGGGCCACCGGGGAGCTGTTTTTT.

The chain recombines TRBV6-5 with TRBJ2-1; TRBD2 might be the D (6 bases). The V end was cut by 0 bases, the J end by 10 bases, with 19 bases between. CDR3 length: 16 residues. In germline, CDR1 is MNHEY, CDR2 SVGAGI. This CDR3 reads CASSYSRGTSRQEQFF. DNA of the CDR3: TGTGCCAGCAGTTACTCGCGCGGGACGTCCCGACAGGAGCAGTTCTTC.

This clonotype was observed at least ten times. This sequence joins TRBV24-1 and TRBJ2-3; 14 bases map to TRBD2. V gave up 4 bases and J gave up 5 bases; unmatched junction bases: 7. The CDR3 sequence is 17 residues long. The germline CDR1 and CDR2 sequences are KGHDR and SFDVKD. Here the CDR3 DNA reads TGTGCCACCAGTGACCCAGGACTAGCGGGAGGTCAAGATACGCAGTATTTT. Translated: CATSDPGLAGGQDTQYF.